This T cell receptor beta chain was sequenced in a study of technical replicates of blood from four donors. V dropped 2 bases and J dropped 5 bases, with 7 bases sitting between them. The CDR3 is 13 amino acids. The V gene's germline CDR1 is MNHNY and CDR2 SVGAGI (reference sequence). Measured with immunoSEQ multiplex PCR; TCRdb has only the in-frame clones, and not every one. The sample lists 90,000 to 100,000 clones, 90% to 97% occurring once. The sample comprised T cells isolated from PBMCs. The source is a human donor in good health. This chain connects TRBV6-6 to TRBJ1-5, with D possibly being TRBD1 (6 bases). In nucleotides, the CDR3 is TGTGCCAGCAGTTACCAGGGGCATCAGCCCCAGCATTTT. Encoded protein: CASSYQGHQPQHF.